The 9 T cell receptor beta chains reported below all come from one sample, sequenced in a study of OX40 agonist ivuxolimab in advanced cancers. Method: immunoSEQ multiplex PCR; TCRdb's copy keeps in-frame clones and lacks some. The sample shows over 55,000 clones, 65% to 85% of them seen only once. The input for sequencing was CD4+ or CD8+ T cells sorted from blood, taken in a trial of the OX40 agonist ivuxolimab. The source of these receptors is an adult with an advanced solid tumor such as melanoma, head and neck, liver or kidney cancer.

This chain joins TRBV2 and TRBJ1-2, with TRBD1 as a possible D gene (6 bases). Germline V gives CDR1 SNHLY, CDR2 FYNNEI. This CDR3 is built from 16 residues. Trimming removed 0 bases at V and 4 bases at J, with 15 bases between. The CDR3 is CASSEALSQGLYGYTF. In DNA form, the CDR3 reads TGTGCCAGCAGTGAAGCGCTTTCACAGGGCCTCTATGGCTACACCTTC. Full variable domain (outside the CDR3, taken from reference TRBV2 and TRBJ1-2): EPEVTQTPSHQVTQMGQEVILRCVPISNHLYFYWYRQILGQKVEFLVSFYNNEISEKSEIFDDQFSVERPDGSNFTLKIRSTKLEDSAMYFCASSEALSQGLYGYTFGSGTRLTVV.

The gene calls are TRBV5-1 and TRBJ1-1, with 12 bases matching TRBD1. Trimming removed 4 bases from V and 1 base from J; junction bases left unmatched: 5. Germline V lookup: CDR1 SGHRS, CDR2 YFSETQ. The CDR3 runs 16 residues. The CDR3 coding sequence is TGCGCCAGCAGCCTGGGACAGGGGGCCCCGAACACTGAAGCTTTCTTT. Its translation is CASSLGQGAPNTEAFF.

This rearrangement joins TRBV5-1 to TRBJ2-5; D is possibly TRBD1 (5 bases). In germline, CDR1 is SGHRS, CDR2 YFSETQ. This CDR3 region has 13 residues. V gave up 4 bases and J gave up 6 bases, with 13 bases separating them. The CDR3 DNA follows: TGCGCCAGCAGCCTTGGGGTGGGGCAGACCCAGTACTTC. It translates to CASSLGVGQTQYF.

This rearrangement joins TRBV6-1 to TRBJ2-6; D remains ambiguous. Germline CDR1 is MNHNS and CDR2 is SASEGT. V lost 4 bases and J lost 2, with 9 bases in between. This CDR3 is built from 15 residues. CDR3 sequence reads: CASSAPFPGANVLTF. Written as DNA, the CDR3 is TGTGCCAGCAGTGCCCCCTTTCCTGGGGCCAACGTCCTGACTTTC.

The chain uses TRBV19 and TRBJ1-1; 12 bases agree with TRBD1. This CDR3 is built from 18 residues. Germline CDR1 and CDR2: LNHDA and SQIVND (reference sequence). V lost 6 bases, J lost 10 bases, and 21 bases stayed unmatched. The CDR3 sequence: CASSKLRDRGQSPIGAFF. The CDR3 coding sequence is TGTGCCAGTAGCAAACTCCGGGACAGGGGGCAATCCCCTATTGGAGCTTTCTTT.

V and J are TRBV2 and TRBJ2-7; 7 bases map to TRBD2. The germline V gene has CDR1 SNHLY and CDR2 FYNNEI. V shed 4 bases, J shed 7 bases, and the junction held 7 bases outside the gene matches. The CDR3 consists of 13 residues. The chain's CDR3 is CASSVVGAGEQYF. In DNA, the CDR3 is TGTGCCAGCAGTGTGGTGGGAGCGGGGGAGCAGTACTTC.

The chain employs TRBV7-9 and TRBJ1-2; the match to TRBD1 covers 8 bases. This CDR3 is 15 amino acids long. V lost 2 bases, J lost 8 bases, and 10 bases stayed unmatched. Looked up from germline, CDR1 is SEHNR and CDR2 is FQNEAQ (reference sequence). This CDR3 is CASSLYIAGGDGYTF. For the CDR3, the DNA is TGTGCCAGCAGCTTATATATAGCAGGGGGCGACGGCTACACCTTC.

This chain links TRBV6-1 with TRBJ2-3; D may be TRBD2 (6 bases). The ends were cut back, 10 bases at V and 2 bases at J, with 13 bases in the middle. CDR1 and CDR2 (germline): MNHNS, SASEGT. The CDR3 has 13 residues. The CDR3 spells CAIQAGLTDTQYF. CDR3 coding DNA: TGTGCCATCCAAGCGGGCCTCACAGATACGCAGTATTTT.

The V call is TRBV7-2, the J call TRBJ2-1; D is tentatively TRBD1 or TRBD2 (7 bases each). V lost 4 bases to trimming and J lost 8 bases, with 24 bases between them. Germline V gene sequence: CDR1 SGHTA, CDR2 FQGNSA. The CDR3 length is 17 residues. The CDR3 coding sequence is TGTGCCAGCAGCTCTAGGGGGCTAGCGGCCGGGGGGTATGAGCAGTTCTTC. This gives the protein CASSSRGLAAGGYEQFF.